This T cell receptor beta chain stems from a study of blood T cell repertoires in COVID-19. On the study more broadly: From T cells, B-cell-depleted T cells, or PBMCs came the material, which was cDNA or gDNA.

Per the original data handling: Reference gene primer amplification gave nucleated cell count estimates. The protocol was immunoSEQ multiplex PCR, while the TCRdb copy is restricted to in-frame clones and leaves out a portion. The V and J calls and the clone size are those of that table, but D and trimming were determined from the DNA. The sample has roughly 99,000 clones, about 89% seen once. V shed 3 bases, J shed 1 base, and the junction held 5 bases outside the gene matches. The V gene's germline CDR1 is SGHRS and CDR2 YFSETQ. The CDR3 spans 16 residues. The sample taken for sequencing was peripheral blood. The chain uses TRBV5-1 and TRBJ2-3, with 10 bases identical to TRBD2. This receptor was obtained from a woman aged 25 to 45 with acute or convalescent COVID-19. CDR3 in DNA: TGCGCCAGCAGCTCCCTAGCGGGAGACGGCACAGATACGCAGTATTTT. It yields the protein CASSSLAGDGTDTQYF.